The text below deals with one T cell receptor (beta chain). Trimming cost V 4 bases and J 0 bases, with 9 bases left between them. The germline gives CDR1 MNHEY, CDR2 SMNVEV (reference sequence). The CDR3 spans 14 residues. The source of the sample is a study of blood T cell repertoires in COVID-19. Across the whole study: Acute and convalescent COVID-19 samples came from the United States, Italy and Spain. Sample material is recorded as cDNA or gDNA derived from T cells, B-cell-depleted T cells, or PBMCs.

Per the authors' pipeline: Amplified reference gene primers provided the basis for estimating nucleated cell counts. Here immunoSEQ multiplex PCR was the method, and the copy in TCRdb shows in-frame clones only, minus some. For V, J and clone size, that table is used; D and trimming come from the DNA. Among roughly 55,000 clones listed, roughly three quarters were seen once. V gene TRBV27 combines with J gene TRBJ1-1; D is uncertain. This receptor was obtained from a human donor with active or convalescent COVID-19. The donor label of this sample is uncertain. The sequencing sample was made of peripheral blood. DNA for the CDR3: TGTGCCAGCAGTTACAGCCTCATGAACACTGAAGCTTTCTTT. Translated: CASSYSLMNTEAFF.